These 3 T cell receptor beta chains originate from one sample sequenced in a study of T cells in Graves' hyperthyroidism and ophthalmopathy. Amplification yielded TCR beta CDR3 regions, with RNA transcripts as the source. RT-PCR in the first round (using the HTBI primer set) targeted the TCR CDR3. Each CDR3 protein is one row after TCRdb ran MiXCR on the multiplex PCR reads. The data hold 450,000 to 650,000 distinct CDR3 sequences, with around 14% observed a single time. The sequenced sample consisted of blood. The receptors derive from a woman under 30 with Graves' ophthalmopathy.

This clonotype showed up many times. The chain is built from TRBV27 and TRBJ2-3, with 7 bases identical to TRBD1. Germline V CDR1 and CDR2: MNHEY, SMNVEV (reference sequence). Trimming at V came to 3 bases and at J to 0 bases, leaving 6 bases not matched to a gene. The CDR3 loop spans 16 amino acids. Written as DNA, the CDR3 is TGTGCCAGCAGTTTGAGGGGACAGAGAAGCACAGATACGCAGTATTTT. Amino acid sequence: CASSLRGQRSTDTQYF.

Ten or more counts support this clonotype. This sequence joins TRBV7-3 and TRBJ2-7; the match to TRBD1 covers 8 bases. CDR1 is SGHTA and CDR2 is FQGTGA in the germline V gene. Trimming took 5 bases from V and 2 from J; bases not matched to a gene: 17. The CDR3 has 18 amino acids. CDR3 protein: CASSPGQGGSGRAYEQYF. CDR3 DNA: TGTGCCAGCAGCCCTGGACAGGGTGGGTCCGGAAGGGCCTACGAGCAGTACTTC.

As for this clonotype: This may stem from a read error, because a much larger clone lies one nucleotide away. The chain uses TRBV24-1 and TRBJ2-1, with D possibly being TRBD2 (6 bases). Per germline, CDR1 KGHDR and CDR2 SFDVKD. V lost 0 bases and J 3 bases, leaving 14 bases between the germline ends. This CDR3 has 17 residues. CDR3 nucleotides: TGTGCCACCAGTGATTTGCATATTCCGGGAGTCTACAATGAGCAGTTCTTC. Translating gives CATSDLHIPGVYNEQFF.